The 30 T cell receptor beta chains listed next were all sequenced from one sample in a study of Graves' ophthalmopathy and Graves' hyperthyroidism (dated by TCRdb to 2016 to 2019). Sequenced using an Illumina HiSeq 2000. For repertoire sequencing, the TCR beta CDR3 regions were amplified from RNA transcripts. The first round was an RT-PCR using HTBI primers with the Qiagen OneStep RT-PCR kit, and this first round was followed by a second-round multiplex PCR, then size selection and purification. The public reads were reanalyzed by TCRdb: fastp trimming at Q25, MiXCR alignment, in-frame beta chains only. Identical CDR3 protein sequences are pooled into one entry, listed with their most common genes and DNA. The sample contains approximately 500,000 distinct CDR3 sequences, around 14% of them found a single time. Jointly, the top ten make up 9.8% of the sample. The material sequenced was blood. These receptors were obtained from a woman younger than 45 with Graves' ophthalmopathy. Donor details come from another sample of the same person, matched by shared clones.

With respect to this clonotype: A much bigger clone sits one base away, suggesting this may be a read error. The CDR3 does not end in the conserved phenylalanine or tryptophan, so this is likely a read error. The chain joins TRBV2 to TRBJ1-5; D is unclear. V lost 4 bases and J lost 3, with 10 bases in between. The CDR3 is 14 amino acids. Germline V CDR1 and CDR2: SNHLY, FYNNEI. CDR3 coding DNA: TGTGCCAGCAGTGCCACAGCGATCAATCAGCCCCAGCATTAT. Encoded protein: CASSATAINQPQHY.

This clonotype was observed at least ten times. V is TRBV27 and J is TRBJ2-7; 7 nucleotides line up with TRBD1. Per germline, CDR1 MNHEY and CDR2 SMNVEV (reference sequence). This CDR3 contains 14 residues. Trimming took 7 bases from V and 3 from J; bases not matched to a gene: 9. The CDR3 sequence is CASKIGQEFYEQYF. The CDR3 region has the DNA TGTGCCAGCAAGATCGGACAGGAGTTCTACGAGCAGTACTTC.

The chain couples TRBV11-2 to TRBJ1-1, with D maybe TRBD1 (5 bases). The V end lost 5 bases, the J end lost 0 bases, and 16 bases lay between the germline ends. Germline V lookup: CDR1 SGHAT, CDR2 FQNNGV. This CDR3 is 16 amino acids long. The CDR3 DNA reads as TGTGCCAGCAGCCTCGACAGCCCCATTATGAACACTGAAGCTTTCTTT. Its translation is CASSLDSPIMNTEAFF.

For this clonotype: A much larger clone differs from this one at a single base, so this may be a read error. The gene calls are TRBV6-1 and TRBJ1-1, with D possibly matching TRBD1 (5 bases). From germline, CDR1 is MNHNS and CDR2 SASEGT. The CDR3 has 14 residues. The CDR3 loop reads CACSEFWGGDEAFF. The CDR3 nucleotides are TGTGCCTGCAGTGAGTTTTGGGGAGGGGATGAAGCTTTCTTT.

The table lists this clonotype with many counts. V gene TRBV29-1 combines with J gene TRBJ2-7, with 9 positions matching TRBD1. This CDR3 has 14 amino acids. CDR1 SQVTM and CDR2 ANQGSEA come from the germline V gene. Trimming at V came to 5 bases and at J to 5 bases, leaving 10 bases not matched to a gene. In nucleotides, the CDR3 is TGCAGCGTTACCGGGACAGGGAGTATTGACGAGCAGTACTTC. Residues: CSVTGTGSIDEQYF.

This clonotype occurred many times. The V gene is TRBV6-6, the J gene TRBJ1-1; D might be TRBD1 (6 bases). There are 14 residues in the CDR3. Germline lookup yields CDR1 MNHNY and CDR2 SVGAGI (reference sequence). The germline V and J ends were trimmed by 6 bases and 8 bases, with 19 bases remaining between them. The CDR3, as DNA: TGTGCCAGCAGCATGGTAGGGGGGGGGCCGGAAGCTTTCTTT. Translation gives CASSMVGGGPEAFF.

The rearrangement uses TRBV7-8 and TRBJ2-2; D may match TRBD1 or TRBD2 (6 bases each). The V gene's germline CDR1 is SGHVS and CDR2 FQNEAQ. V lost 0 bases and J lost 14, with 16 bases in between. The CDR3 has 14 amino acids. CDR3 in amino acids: CASSLAVSGAELFF. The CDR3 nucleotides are TGTGCCAGCAGCTTAGCGGTATCGGGGGCGGAACTGTTTTTT.

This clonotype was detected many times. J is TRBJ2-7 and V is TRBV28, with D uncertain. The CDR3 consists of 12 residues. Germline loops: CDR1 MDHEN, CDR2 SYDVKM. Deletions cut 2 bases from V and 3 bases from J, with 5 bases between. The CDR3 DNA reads TGTGCCAGCAGTTTACGTCACTACGAGCAGTACTTC. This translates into CASSLRHYEQYF.

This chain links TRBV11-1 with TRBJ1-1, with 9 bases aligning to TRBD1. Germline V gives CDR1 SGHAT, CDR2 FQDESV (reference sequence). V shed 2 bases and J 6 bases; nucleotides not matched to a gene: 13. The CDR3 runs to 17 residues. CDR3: CASSLRKSGQGIAEAFF. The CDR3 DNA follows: TGTGCCAGCAGCTTACGTAAGTCGGGACAGGGAATTGCTGAAGCTTTCTTT.

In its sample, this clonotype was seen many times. The CDR3 DNA reads TGTGCCAGCAAGCCCGTATCTAACTATGGCTACACCTTC. It is translated as CASKPVSNYGYTF. V is TRBV13 and J is TRBJ1-2; unclear D gene. Germline CDR1 PRHDT, CDR2 FYEKMQ (reference sequence). The CDR3 extends over 13 amino acids. V was pared by 7 bases and J by 0 bases, with 9 bases between. Complete variable domain (other parts from reference TRBV13 and TRBJ1-2): AAGVIQSPRHLIKEKRETATLKCYPIPRHDTVYWYQQGPGQDPQFLISFYEKMQSDKGSIPDRFSAQQFSDYHSELNMSSLELGDSALYFCASKPVSNYGYTFGSGTRLTVV.

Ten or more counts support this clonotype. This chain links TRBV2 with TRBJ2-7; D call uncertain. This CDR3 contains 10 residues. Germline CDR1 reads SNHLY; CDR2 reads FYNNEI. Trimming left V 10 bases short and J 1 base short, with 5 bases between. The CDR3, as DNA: TGTGCCACCATATCCTACGAGCAGTACTTC. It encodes CATISYEQYF.

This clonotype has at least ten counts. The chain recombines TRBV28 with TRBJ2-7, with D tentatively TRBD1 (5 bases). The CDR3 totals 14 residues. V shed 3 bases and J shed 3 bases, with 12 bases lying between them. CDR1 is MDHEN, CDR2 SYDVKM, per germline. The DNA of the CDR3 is TGTGCCAGCAGTTTTCCCAGGGCCATCTACGAGCAGTACTTC. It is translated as CASSFPRAIYEQYF. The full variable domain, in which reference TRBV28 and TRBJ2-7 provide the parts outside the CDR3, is DVKVTQSSRYLVKRTGEKVFLECVQDMDHENMFWYRQDPGLGLRLIYFSYDVKMKEKGDIPEGYSVSREKKERFSLILESASTNQTSMYLCASSFPRAIYEQYFGPGTRLTVT.

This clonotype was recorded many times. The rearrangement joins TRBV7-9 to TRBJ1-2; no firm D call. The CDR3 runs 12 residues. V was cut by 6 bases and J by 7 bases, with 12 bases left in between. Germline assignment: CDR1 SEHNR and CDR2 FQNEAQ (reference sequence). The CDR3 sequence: CASSPRVGGYTF. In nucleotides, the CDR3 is TGTGCCAGCAGTCCAAGGGTCGGTGGCTACACCTTC.

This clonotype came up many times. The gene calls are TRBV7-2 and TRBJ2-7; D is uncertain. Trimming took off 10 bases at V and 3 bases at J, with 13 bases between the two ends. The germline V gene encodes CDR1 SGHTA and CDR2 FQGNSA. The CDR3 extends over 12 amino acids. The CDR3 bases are TGTGCCACCCAACGGTTAGACTACGAGCAGTACTTC. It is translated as CATQRLDYEQYF.

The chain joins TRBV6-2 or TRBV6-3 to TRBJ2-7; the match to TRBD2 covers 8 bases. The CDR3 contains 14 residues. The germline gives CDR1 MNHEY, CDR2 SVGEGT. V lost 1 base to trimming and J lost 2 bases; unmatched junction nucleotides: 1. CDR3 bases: TGTGCCAGCAGTTACTGGGGACTAGCCTACGAGCAGTACTTC. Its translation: CASSYWGLAYEQYF.

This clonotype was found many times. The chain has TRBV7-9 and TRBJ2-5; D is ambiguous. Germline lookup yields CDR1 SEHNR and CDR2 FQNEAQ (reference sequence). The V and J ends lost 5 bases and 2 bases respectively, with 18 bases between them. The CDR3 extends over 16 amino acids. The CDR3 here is CASSARVAEPQETQYF. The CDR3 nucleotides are TGTGCCAGCAGCGCCCGGGTCGCGGAACCACAAGAGACCCAGTACTTC.

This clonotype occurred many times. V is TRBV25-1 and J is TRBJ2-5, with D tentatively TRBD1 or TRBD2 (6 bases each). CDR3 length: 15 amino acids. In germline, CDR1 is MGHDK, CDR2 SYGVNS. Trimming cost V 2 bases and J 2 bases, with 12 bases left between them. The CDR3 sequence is CASSETGDTQETQYF. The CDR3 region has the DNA TGTGCCAGCAGTGAAACGGGGGACACTCAAGAGACCCAGTACTTC.

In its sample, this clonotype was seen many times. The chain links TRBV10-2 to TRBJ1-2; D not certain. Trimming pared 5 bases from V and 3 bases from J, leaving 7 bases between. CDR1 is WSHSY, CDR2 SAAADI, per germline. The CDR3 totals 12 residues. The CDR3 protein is CASSTGDYGYTF. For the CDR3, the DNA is TGCGCCAGCAGTACTGGGGACTATGGCTACACCTTC.

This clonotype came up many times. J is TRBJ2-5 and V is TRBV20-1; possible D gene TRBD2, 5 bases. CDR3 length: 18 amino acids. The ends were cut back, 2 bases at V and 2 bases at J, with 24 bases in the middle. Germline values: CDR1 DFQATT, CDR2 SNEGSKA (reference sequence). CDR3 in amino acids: CSARLDSYPNHVQETQYF. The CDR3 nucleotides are TGCAGTGCTAGACTGGACTCCTATCCGAATCACGTGCAAGAGACCCAGTACTTC.

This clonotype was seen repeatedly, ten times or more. CDR3 DNA: TGTGCCAGCAGTCTCCTGACTAACTACGAGCAGTACTTC. It codes for CASSLLTNYEQYF. V is TRBV27 and J is TRBJ2-7, with D possibly being TRBD2 (5 bases). Germline V gene sequence: CDR1 MNHEY, CDR2 SMNVEV (reference sequence). Trimming pared 5 bases from V and 3 bases from J, leaving 11 bases between. The CDR3 runs 13 residues.

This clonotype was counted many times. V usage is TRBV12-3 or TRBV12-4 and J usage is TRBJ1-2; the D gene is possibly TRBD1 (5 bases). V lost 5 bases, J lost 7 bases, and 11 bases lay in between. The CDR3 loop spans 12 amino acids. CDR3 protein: CASSPGGGGYTF. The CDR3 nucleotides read TGTGCCAGCAGTCCCGGGGGTGGTGGCTACACCTTC.

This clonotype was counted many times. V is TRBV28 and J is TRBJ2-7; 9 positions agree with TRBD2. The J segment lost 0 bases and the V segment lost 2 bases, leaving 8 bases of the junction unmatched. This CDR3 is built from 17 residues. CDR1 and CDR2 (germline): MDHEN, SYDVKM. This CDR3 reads CASSLPPSGITSYEQYF. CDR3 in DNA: TGTGCCAGCAGTTTACCTCCTAGCGGGATAACCTCCTACGAGCAGTACTTC.

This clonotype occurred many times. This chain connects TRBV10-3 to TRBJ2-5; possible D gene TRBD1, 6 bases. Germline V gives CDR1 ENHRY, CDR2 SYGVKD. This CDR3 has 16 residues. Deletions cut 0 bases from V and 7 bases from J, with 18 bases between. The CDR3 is CAISESIRTEGGTQYF. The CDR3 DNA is TGTGCCATCAGTGAGTCGATTAGGACCGAAGGGGGGACCCAGTACTTC.

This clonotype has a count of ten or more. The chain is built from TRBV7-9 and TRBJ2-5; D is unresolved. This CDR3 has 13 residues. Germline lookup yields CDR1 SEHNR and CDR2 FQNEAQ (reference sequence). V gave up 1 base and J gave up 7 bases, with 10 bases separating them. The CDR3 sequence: CASSLESLGTQYF. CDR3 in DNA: TGTGCCAGCAGCTTAGAGAGCCTGGGGACCCAGTACTTC. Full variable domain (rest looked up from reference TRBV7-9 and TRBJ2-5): DTGVSQNPRHKITKRGQNVTFRCDPISEHNRLYWYRQTLGQGPEFLTYFQNEAQLEKSRLLSDRFSAERPKGSFSTLEIQRTEQGDSAMYLCASSLESLGTQYFGPGTRLLVL.

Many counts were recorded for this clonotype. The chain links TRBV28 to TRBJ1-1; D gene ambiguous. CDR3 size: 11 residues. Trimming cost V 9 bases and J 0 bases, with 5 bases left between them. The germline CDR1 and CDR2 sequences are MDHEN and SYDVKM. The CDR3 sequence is CASLMNTEAFF. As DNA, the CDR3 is TGTGCCAGTCTTATGAACACTGAAGCTTTCTTT.

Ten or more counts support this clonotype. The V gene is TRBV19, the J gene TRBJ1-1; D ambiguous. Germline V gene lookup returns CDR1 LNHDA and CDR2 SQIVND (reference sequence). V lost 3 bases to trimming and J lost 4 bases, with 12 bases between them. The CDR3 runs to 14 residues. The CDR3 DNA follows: TGTGCCAGTAGTATGCGTTCCGGTAGCACTGAAGCTTTCTTT. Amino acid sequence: CASSMRSGSTEAFF.

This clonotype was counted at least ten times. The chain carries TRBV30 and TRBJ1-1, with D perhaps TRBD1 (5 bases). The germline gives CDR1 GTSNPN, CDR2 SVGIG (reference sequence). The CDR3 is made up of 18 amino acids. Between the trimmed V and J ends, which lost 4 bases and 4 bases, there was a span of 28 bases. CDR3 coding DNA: TGTGCCTGGAAATCTCACCCGGTCGGGGCCATCGTTCGCACTGAAGCTTTCTTT. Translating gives CAWKSHPVGAIVRTEAFF.

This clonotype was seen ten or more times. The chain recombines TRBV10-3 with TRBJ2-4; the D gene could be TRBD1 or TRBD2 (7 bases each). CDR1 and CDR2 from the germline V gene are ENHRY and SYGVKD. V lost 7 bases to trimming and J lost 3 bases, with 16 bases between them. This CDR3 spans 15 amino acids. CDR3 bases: TGTGCCATCAACCAGGGGGGGCAAGGCAAAAACATTCAGTACTTC. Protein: CAINQGGQGKNIQYF.

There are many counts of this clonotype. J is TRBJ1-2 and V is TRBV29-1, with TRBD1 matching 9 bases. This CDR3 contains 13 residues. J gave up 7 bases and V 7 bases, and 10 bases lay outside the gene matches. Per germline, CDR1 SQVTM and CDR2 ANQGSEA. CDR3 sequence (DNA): TGCAGCGGTCCCCGGGACAGGGTTTCTGGCTACACCTTC. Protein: CSGPRDRVSGYTF.

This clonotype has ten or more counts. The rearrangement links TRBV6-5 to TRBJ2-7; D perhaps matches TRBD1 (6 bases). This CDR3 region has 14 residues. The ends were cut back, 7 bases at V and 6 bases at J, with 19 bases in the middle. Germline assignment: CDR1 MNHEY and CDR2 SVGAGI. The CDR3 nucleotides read TGTGCCAGCAACCTCGACAGGACCTCATCCGAGCAGTACTTC. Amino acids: CASNLDRTSSEQYF.